The 31 T cell receptor beta chains below come from one sample, sequenced in a study of response to subunit inactivated influenza vaccine. TCRdb reprocessed the RT-PCR reads via MiXCR and lists one record per CDR3 protein. The sample shows 650,000 to 800,000 distinct CDR3 sequences, 18% of them seen only once. Sample: PBMCs from blood, taken 4 to 6 days after vaccination. These receptors were taken from a man aged 50-59 years who received an inactivated influenza vaccine.

The chain has TRBV9 and TRBJ2-2; 9 bases align to TRBD1. Germline lookup yields CDR1 SGDLS and CDR2 YYNGEE. V was pared by 3 bases and J by 4 bases, with 7 bases of the junction left unmatched. The CDR3 is 16 amino acids. The CDR3 DNA reads as TGTGCCAGCAGCGCCCAGGACAGGGGAGCCACCGGGGAGCTGTTTTTT. Translation gives CASSAQDRGATGELFF. The full variable domain, in which reference TRBV9 and TRBJ2-2 provide the parts outside the CDR3, is DSGVTQTPKHLITATGQRVTLRCSPRSGDLSVYWYQQSLDQGLQFLIQYYNGEERAKGNILERFSAQQFPDLHSELNLSSLELGDSALYFCASSAQDRGATGELFFGEGSRLTVL.

This clonotype turned up a few times. The chain couples TRBV7-9 to TRBJ2-7, with D tentatively TRBD1 or TRBD2 (5 bases each). The CDR3 has 14 amino acids. Germline V gene lookup returns CDR1 SEHNR and CDR2 FQNEAQ (reference sequence). Trimming took 4 bases from V and 7 from J, leaving 17 bases between them. This CDR3 reads CASSSWTHGGEQYF. In nucleotides, the CDR3 is TGTGCCAGCAGCTCCTGGACACATGGAGGTGAGCAGTACTTC.

J is TRBJ1-6 and V is TRBV4-2; 7 bases match TRBD1. CDR3 length: 15 residues. Germline V lookup: CDR1 LGHNA, CDR2 YNFKEQ. V gave up 4 bases and J gave up 7 bases; unmatched junction bases: 7. CDR3 region: CASSRSGTVNSPLHF. CDR3 coding DNA: TGTGCCAGCAGCCGCTCCGGGACAGTCAATTCACCCCTCCACTTT.

This clonotype was seen at least ten times. This sequence joins TRBV12-3 or TRBV12-4 and TRBJ2-1; 9 bases are shared with TRBD1. J lost 7 bases, V lost 3 bases, and 4 bases had no gene match. This CDR3 contains 14 residues. As DNA, the CDR3 is TGTGCCAGCAGTTTGTCTGGGACAGGGAATGAGCAGTTCTTC. This sequence encodes CASSLSGTGNEQFF.

This clonotype came up many times. The chain employs TRBV6-2 or TRBV6-3 and TRBJ2-5, with a weak D call TRBD1 (6 bases). From germline, CDR1 is MNHEY and CDR2 SVGEGT. Deletions cut 5 bases from V and 5 bases from J, with 33 bases between. This CDR3 is built from 20 residues. The CDR3 sequence is CASSPRYSPSRGADRETQYF. DNA of the CDR3: TGTGCCAGCAGTCCACGATACTCCCCCAGCCGAGGCGCAGACAGGGAGACCCAGTACTTC.

This clonotype was counted only a few times. CDR3 sequence reads: CASSLNPSSWEGHDEQFF. The CDR3 DNA is TGTGCCAGCAGCTTAAACCCCTCCTCGTGGGAGGGCCACGATGAGCAGTTCTTC. The rearrangement links TRBV7-3 to TRBJ2-1; 7 bases map to TRBD2. Trimming removed 1 base from V and 8 bases from J; junction bases left unmatched: 17. Looked up from germline, CDR1 is SGHTA and CDR2 is FQGTGA. The CDR3 has 18 residues.

The J gene is TRBJ2-7, the V gene TRBV6-2 or TRBV6-3, with 12 nucleotides matching TRBD1. The V gene end was trimmed by 6 bases and the J gene end by 6 bases; junction bases not matched to a gene: 9. Per germline, CDR1 MNHEY and CDR2 SVGEGT. The CDR3 consists of 15 residues. DNA for the CDR3: TGTGCCAGCAGGCTACCGGGACAGGGGGCTCGCGAGCAGTACTTC. Protein product: CASRLPGQGAREQYF.

On this clonotype itself: This may stem from a read error, because a much larger clone lies one nucleotide away. V gene TRBV7-9 combines with J gene TRBJ2-3; D gene unclear. The CDR3 loop spans 12 amino acids. Germline CDR1 SEHNR, CDR2 FQNEAQ (reference sequence). As DNA, the CDR3 is TGTGCCAGCAGCCTCAACCCAGATACGCAGAATTTT. Protein: CASSLNPDTQNF.

The chain carries TRBV20-1 and TRBJ2-7; D not certain. The germline V gene encodes CDR1 DFQATT and CDR2 SNEGSKA (reference sequence). The CDR3 sequence is 12 residues long. The V gene lost 2 bases and the J gene lost 3 bases, with 8 bases spanning the gap. The CDR3 sequence is CSARPPHYEQYF. The CDR3 DNA reads as TGCAGTGCTAGACCCCCCCACTACGAGCAGTACTTC.

The table lists this clonotype with a few counts. The V call is TRBV20-1, the J call TRBJ2-7; possibly TRBD1 or TRBD2 for D (5 bases each). The CDR3 has 14 amino acids. CDR1 DFQATT and CDR2 SNEGSKA come from the germline V gene (reference sequence). V was pared by 6 bases and J by 1 base, with 16 bases between. The CDR3, as DNA: TGCAGTGCACCCACTGGGGGTCTTTCCTACGAGCAGTACTTC. Translation gives CSAPTGGLSYEQYF.

This chain uses TRBV20-1 with TRBJ2-1, with TRBD2 matching over 8 bases. The V and J ends lost 4 bases and 4 bases, in that order; junction bases with no gene match: 3. From germline, CDR1 is DFQATT and CDR2 SNEGSKA (reference sequence). The CDR3 runs to 13 residues. CDR3 sequence (DNA): TGCAGTGCTATCGCGGGAGGTTACAATGAGCAGTTCTTC. Translating it yields CSAIAGGYNEQFF.

The chain couples TRBV29-1 to TRBJ2-3; tentatively, D is TRBD2 (6 bases). CDR1 and CDR2 from the germline V gene are SQVTM and ANQGSEA. V was pared by 5 bases and J by 0 bases, with 9 bases between. This CDR3 spans 13 amino acids. CDR3 bases: TGCAGCGTTATAGCGGAAAGCACAGATACGCAGTATTTT. As protein: CSVIAESTDTQYF.

This clonotype was counted ten times or more. The chain has TRBV6-1 and TRBJ1-1; D is possibly TRBD1 (5 bases). The V gene lost 4 bases and the J gene lost 1 base, with 10 bases spanning the gap. The CDR3 totals 14 residues. The germline CDR1 and CDR2 sequences are MNHNS and SASEGT. The CDR3 DNA sequence: TGTGCCAGCAGTGTCAGGGCGGGGAACACTGAAGCTTTCTTT. Translating gives CASSVRAGNTEAFF.

The chain combines TRBV20-1 with TRBJ2-3, with D possibly being TRBD2 (5 bases). In germline, CDR1 is DFQATT, CDR2 SNEGSKA (reference sequence). CDR3 length: 13 residues. The V end was cut by 3 bases, the J end by 2 bases, with 9 bases between. DNA for the CDR3: TGCAGTGCTAGTCTCGGGATCACAGATACGCAGTATTTT. Translated, it gives CSASLGITDTQYF.

DNA for the CDR3: TGTGCCAGCAGCGACGACAGGAAGACCTACGAGCAGTACTTC. Its protein product is CASSDDRKTYEQYF. V is TRBV28 and J is TRBJ2-7, with a possible D match to TRBD1 (6 bases). The ends were cut back, 6 bases at V and 2 bases at J, with 14 bases in the middle. The CDR3 is made up of 14 amino acids. The germline V gene encodes CDR1 MDHEN and CDR2 SYDVKM.

This clonotype has only a few counts. This chain joins TRBV27 and TRBJ2-5; D gene unclear. The CDR3 runs 13 residues. The germline CDR1 and CDR2 sequences are MNHEY and SMNVEV (reference sequence). The V and J ends lost 6 bases and 5 bases respectively, with 13 bases between them. In nucleotides, the CDR3 is TGTGCCAGCAGCCAACAAGTGGGGGAGACCCAGTACTTC. This sequence encodes CASSQQVGETQYF.

In its sample, this clonotype was seen a few times. The chain uses TRBV7-2 and TRBJ2-1; tentative D call: TRBD2 (6 bases). There are 14 residues in the CDR3. Deletions cut 6 bases from V and 5 bases from J, with 14 bases between. Germline assignment: CDR1 SGHTA and CDR2 FQGNSA. The CDR3 region has the DNA TGTGCCAGCAGTAATTACGGGACTCACAATGAGCAGTTCTTC. This sequence encodes CASSNYGTHNEQFF.

CDR3 residues: CASSYSPETGELFF. The CDR3 DNA reads TGTGCCAGCAGTTACTCTCCGGAAACCGGGGAGCTGTTTTTT. V usage is TRBV6-5 and J usage is TRBJ2-2; D gene ambiguous. The CDR3 has 14 amino acids. Trimming pared 0 bases from V and 5 bases from J, leaving 7 bases between. Germline CDR1 MNHEY, CDR2 SVGAGI.

This clonotype was recorded a few times. The chain links TRBV4-2 to TRBJ2-3; 8 bases fit TRBD2. This CDR3 contains 16 residues. Germline V lookup: CDR1 LGHNA, CDR2 YNFKEQ. V gave up 0 bases and J gave up 3 bases; unmatched junction bases: 5. The CDR3 DNA follows: TGTGCCAGCAGCCAAGAGGGACTAGTAGCGACAGATACGCAGTATTTT. Translation gives CASSQEGLVATDTQYF.

At least ten counts were recorded for this clonotype. This chain uses TRBV5-6 with TRBJ2-3; 9 bases line up with TRBD2. Looked up from germline, CDR1 is SGHDT and CDR2 is YYEEEE. J lost 3 bases, V lost 1 base, and 3 bases had no gene match. There are 15 residues in the CDR3. The CDR3 DNA follows: TGTGCCAGCAGCTTGTCTAGCGGGATTACAGATACGCAGTATTTT. Protein: CASSLSSGITDTQYF.

Only a few counts were recorded for this clonotype. V gene TRBV12-3 or TRBV12-4 combines with J gene TRBJ1-1; no reliable D call. This CDR3 is 12 amino acids long. V was shortened by 5 bases and J by 11 bases, with 15 bases between the two germline ends. CDR3 sequence: CASSLVRWDAFF. In DNA, the CDR3 is TGTGCCAGCAGTCTCGTACGGTGGGATGCTTTCTTT.

This chain links TRBV7-9 with TRBJ2-7, with D perhaps matching TRBD2 (6 bases). The length of the CDR3 is 15 residues. Germline lookup yields CDR1 SEHNR and CDR2 FQNEAQ (reference sequence). Trimming shortened V by 2 bases and J by 4 bases, and 15 bases separated the two germline ends. The CDR3 loop reads CASSLLGGLPYEQYF. The CDR3 DNA follows: TGTGCCAGCAGCTTATTGGGGGGTCTCCCTTACGAGCAGTACTTC.

This clonotype was counted ten times or more. V is TRBV5-6 and J is TRBJ2-5, with D perhaps matching TRBD1 or TRBD2 (5 bases each). Germline assignment: CDR1 SGHDT and CDR2 YYEEEE. V lost 2 bases to trimming and J lost 4 bases, with 12 bases between them. The CDR3 extends over 14 amino acids. The CDR3: CASSFGAGLETQYF. CDR3 nucleotides: TGTGCCAGCAGCTTCGGGGCAGGCCTAGAGACCCAGTACTTC.

J is TRBJ2-1 and V is TRBV5-1; TRBD2 agrees at 10 bases. Losses at the gene ends were 4 bases for V and 9 bases for J; bases not matched to a gene: 10. The germline V gene has CDR1 SGHRS and CDR2 YFSETQ. CDR3 length: 15 residues. The CDR3 reads CASSVRSGRAIEQFF. Written as DNA, the CDR3 is TGCGCCAGCAGCGTTCGCAGCGGGAGGGCAATTGAGCAGTTCTTC.

This clonotype was observed a few times. The chain links TRBV4-1 to TRBJ2-5, with TRBD2 as a possible D gene (6 bases). The V gene's germline CDR1 is MGHRA and CDR2 YSYEKL. The CDR3 loop spans 14 amino acids. Trimming stripped 4 bases from V and 0 bases from J, with 9 bases between. CDR3 nucleotide sequence: TGCGCCAGCAGCCCGGGGGTGAACCAAGAGACCCAGTACTTC. Its translation is CASSPGVNQETQYF.

There are a few counts of this clonotype. J is TRBJ2-1 and V is TRBV7-2; 11 nucleotides agree with TRBD2. Looked up from germline, CDR1 is SGHTA and CDR2 is FQGNSA. The CDR3 has 15 amino acids. Trimming took 4 bases from V and 6 from J; bases not matched to a gene: 5. CDR3 sequence: CASSYSGGAFNEQFF. The CDR3, as DNA: TGTGCCAGCAGCTATAGCGGGGGGGCATTCAATGAGCAGTTCTTC.

A few counts support this clonotype. The rearrangement joins TRBV28 to TRBJ2-7; 10 nucleotides align to TRBD1. This CDR3 has 14 amino acids. Germline values: CDR1 MDHEN, CDR2 SYDVKM. V gave up 6 bases and J gave up 7 bases; unmatched junction bases: 9. The CDR3, as DNA: TGTGCCAGCAGGCGACAGGGGGCGGGAATAGAGCAGTACTTC. Translating gives CASRRQGAGIEQYF.

A few counts support this clonotype. The chain uses TRBV20-1 and TRBJ2-7, with D hard to call. V lost 0 bases and J 6 bases, leaving 12 bases between the germline ends. The germline gives CDR1 DFQATT, CDR2 SNEGSKA (reference sequence). The CDR3 covers 13 residues. The CDR3 region has the DNA TGCAGTGCTAGAGATAAACGCGGAACCGAGCAGTACTTC. Translating it yields CSARDKRGTEQYF.

This clonotype was observed a few times. The rearrangement joins TRBV29-1 to TRBJ2-3; TRBD1 matches 7 bases. CDR3 length: 15 residues. CDR1 is SQVTM, CDR2 ANQGSEA, per germline. After removal of 7 bases from V and 1 base from J, the junction contained 11 bases not matched to a gene. CDR3 loop: CSGVGGTDGTDTQYF. The CDR3 DNA is TGCAGCGGGGTAGGTGGGACAGACGGCACAGATACGCAGTATTTT.

CDR3 nucleotide sequence: TGTGCAGCGGGGGATTCAACTAATGAAAAACTGTTTTTT. Encoded protein: CAAGDSTNEKLFF. V and J are TRBV12-3 or TRBV12-4 and TRBJ1-4; D possibly corresponds to TRBD1 (5 bases). The CDR3 covers 13 residues.

In this sample, this clonotype turned up many times. The chain has TRBV7-9 and TRBJ1-1; D remains ambiguous. The germline V and J ends were trimmed by 6 bases and 3 bases, with 14 bases remaining between them. The germline V gene encodes CDR1 SEHNR and CDR2 FQNEAQ (reference sequence). The CDR3 extends over 14 amino acids. The CDR3 is CASRDGGFDTEAFF. The DNA for the CDR3 is TGTGCCAGCAGAGACGGCGGTTTTGACACTGAAGCTTTCTTT.